Listed below are T cell receptor beta chains from one sample, sequenced in a study of blood T cell repertoires in COVID-19. Using immunoSEQ multiplex PCR, the repertoire was profiled, and TCRdb retains in-frame clones only, with some absent. Altogether about 87,000 clones are present, around 83% being singletons, with the ten largest covering around 2.1%. What was sequenced was peripheral blood. These receptors all come from a woman aged 70-85 years with acute or convalescent COVID-19. Each CDR3 is given with its conserved first and last residue. Each record gives: J gene, clone size, D gene, V gene, CDR3 DNA, CDR3 protein. D genes are given only for firm matches. Not every row has a clone size; where given, it reads once, few, many or a size class.

>TRBJ2-1|.|.|TRBV2
TGTGCCAGCAATTTAAGGGGCCCAGGGAATGAGCAGTTCTTC
CASNLRGPGNEQFF
>TRBJ2-4|few|.|TRBV24-1
TGTGCCACCAGTGATCCGGCGGGAGCCAAAAACATTCAGTACTTC
CATSDPAGAKNIQYF
>TRBJ1-2|few|TRBD1|TRBV18
TGTGCCAGCTCCTTCGGACAGGGGGCCTATGGCTACACCTTC
CASSFGQGAYGYTF
>TRBJ1-1|.|.|TRBV5-1
TGCGCCAGCAGCTTGGAGGGAGGGGACAACACTGAAGCTTTCTTT
CASSLEGGDNTEAFF
>TRBJ1-1|many|.|TRBV7-2
TGTGCCAGCAGCTTTACAGGGTGGGGCACTGAAGCTTTCTTT
CASSFTGWGTEAFF
>TRBJ1-4|.|.|TRBV29-1
TGCAGCGTTAACGGGGCAACTAATGAAAAACTGTTTTTT
CSVNGATNEKLFF
>TRBJ2-7|.|TRBD2|TRBV12-3/TRBV12-4
TGTGCCAGCAGGGGGGGGAATGGCTACGAGCAGTACTTC
CASRGGNGYEQYF
>TRBJ1-4|few|.|TRBV18
TGTGCCAGCTCACCGGGGACAAATGAAAAACTGTTTTTT
CASSPGTNEKLFF
>TRBJ1-3|.|.|TRBV2
TGTGCCAGCAGTGAAGCTGGAGGGCAGAACTCTGGAAACACCATATATTTT
CASSEAGGQNSGNTIYF
>TRBJ2-7|once|.|TRBV18
TGTGCCAGCTCACCACAACTGGACGAGCAGTACTTC
CASSPQLDEQYF
>TRBJ1-5|.|.|TRBV4-1
TGCGCCAGCAGCCAAGTAGGAGATCAGCCCCAGCATTTT
CASSQVGDQPQHF
>TRBJ1-1|once|.|TRBV5-1
TGCGCCAGCAGAGAGTTCCCCACTGAGAACACTGAAGCTTTCTTT
CASREFPTENTEAFF
>TRBJ2-1|few|.|TRBV6-6
TGTGCCAGCAGTTACTCGACGGAGGCCTCCTACAATGAGCAGTTCTTC
CASSYSTEASYNEQFF
>TRBJ1-1|.|.|TRBV2
TGTGCCAGCGTGGCCATGAACACTGAAGCTTTCTTT
CASVAMNTEAFF
>TRBJ1-5|.|TRBD1|TRBV2
TGTGCCAGCAGGGGACTCGACAGGGCAGAGAGCAATCAGCCCCAGCATTTT
CASRGLDRAESNQPQHF
>TRBJ2-1|once|TRBD2|TRBV5-1
TGCGCCAGCAGCTTTGAACGGGGGGGCTACAATGAGCAGTTCTTC
CASSFERGGYNEQFF
>TRBJ1-1|.|.|TRBV27
TGTGCCAGCAGTCCCCTAGGGGGGGAACCGAACACTGAAGCTTTCTTT
CASSPLGGEPNTEAFF
>TRBJ1-1|.|.|TRBV3-1/TRBV3-2
TGTGCCAGCACCCCGGGGTTGAGCACTGAAGCTTTCTTT
CASTPGLSTEAFF
>TRBJ2-1|.|.|TRBV6-5
TGTGCCAGCGGGGGGGCGGGGAGCTCCTACAATGAGCAGTTCTTC
CASGGAGSSYNEQFF
>TRBJ2-3|.|.|TRBV7-9
TGTGCCAGCAGCCGCCGGGGAGCCACAGATACGCAGTATTTT
CASSRRGATDTQYF
>TRBJ2-7|.|.|TRBV7-2
TGTGCCAGCAGCTTAAGGTCAGGGCCTTCCTACGAGCAGTACTTC
CASSLRSGPSYEQYF
>TRBJ1-6|.|.|TRBV6-6
TGTGCCAGCAGGGACCCAGGGGATTCACCCCTCCACTTT
CASRDPGDSPLHF
>TRBJ1-2|.|.|TRBV19
TGTGCCGCGTCATTAGGGACTCATCCCTACACCTTC
CAASLGTHPYTF
>TRBJ1-5|.|TRBD1|TRBV28
TGTGCCAGCAGTTCCTCTTCTTACCCGCTCCGGGACAGCTCTCAGCCCCAGCATTTT
CASSSSSYPLRDSSQPQHF
>TRBJ1-5|.|.|TRBV12-3/TRBV12-4
TGTGCCAGCAGTTCCTTAGATCAGCCCCAGCATTTT
CASSSLDQPQHF
>TRBJ2-7|.|TRBD2|TRBV5-1
TGCGCCAGCAGCTCACTAGCGTCTGGACTCCACGAGCAGTACTTC
CASSSLASGLHEQYF
>TRBJ2-7|.|TRBD2|TRBV4-1
TGCGCCAGCAGCCAAGCCCTCCTAGCGGGGGTATACGAGCAGTACTTC
CASSQALLAGVYEQYF